The 5 T cell receptor beta chains given below trace back to one sample, sequenced in a study of CD8+ T cells in alopecia areata (dated by TCRdb to 2016 to 2018). Libraries were built with the immunoSEQ multiplex PCR assay. RNA was extracted from all samples and reverse transcribed into cDNA, which served as template for TCR sequencing. The table was pulled from immuneACCESS by TCRdb, which kept in-frame rearrangements only. Such tables lose some clones; where checked, under half of the loss comes from unresolved V genes, and the rest has no known cause. Here the sample has 35,000 to 45,000 clones; over 50% occur a single time. Roughly 1.8% of the sample belongs to the ten largest clones. CD4+ cells from five biomarker-study patients were further sorted into CD25+CD127- cells. Sequencing used CD4+ Tregs sorted from blood. The receptors were sampled from a human donor with alopecia areata.

Here the CDR3 reads CASSLEGVTYEQYF. CDR3 bases: TGTGCCAGCAGTTTGGAGGGGGTGACTTACGAGCAGTACTTC. The V call is TRBV28, the J call TRBJ2-7; D is tentatively TRBD1 or TRBD2 (6 bases each). The CDR3 runs 14 residues. The V gene lost 3 bases and the J gene lost 4 bases, with 13 bases spanning the gap. Germline CDR1 MDHEN, CDR2 SYDVKM.

CDR3 bases: TGTGCCACCAGCAGAGACCCCGGGACACCTTTTTTCAATCAGCCCCAGCATTTT. Translating it yields CATSRDPGTPFFNQPQHF. The chain employs TRBV15 and TRBJ1-5; weak D call: TRBD1 (6 bases). CDR1 is LNHNV, CDR2 YYDKDF, per germline (reference sequence). Trimming removed 0 bases at V and 3 bases at J, with 18 bases between. The CDR3 is made up of 18 amino acids.

The chain uses TRBV6-5 and TRBJ2-3, with TRBD2 matching over 7 bases. The CDR3 runs to 15 residues. J gave up 0 bases and V 0 bases, and 0 bases lay outside the gene matches. Germline CDR1 reads MNHEY; CDR2 reads SVGAGI. For the CDR3, the DNA is TGTGCCAGCAGTTACTCGGGGGGGAGCACAGATACGCAGTATTTT. Translated: CASSYSGGSTDTQYF.

As concerns this clone: Compared with germline, one end of the junction differs, possibly owing to a read error. This rearrangement joins TRBV7-6 to TRBJ1-5, with 7 bases identical to TRBD1. The CDR3 is made up of 15 amino acids. Germline lookup yields CDR1 SGHVS and CDR2 FNYEAQ. CDR3 sequence reads: CTSSLLQGRNQPQHF. CDR3 DNA: TGTACCAGCAGCTTACTACAGGGGCGCAATCAGCCCCAGCATTTT. Combining the CDR3 with reference TRBV7-6 and TRBJ1-5 gives the whole variable domain GAGVSQSPRYKVTKRGQDVALRCDPISGHVSLYWYRQALGQGPEFLTYFNYEAQQDKSGLPNDRFSAERPEGSISTLTIQRTEQRDSAMYRCTSSLLQGRNQPQHFGDGTRLSIL.

The chain links TRBV6-1 to TRBJ2-2; D not resolved. V lost 6 bases and J 1 base, leaving 12 bases between the germline ends. Germline V gene sequence: CDR1 MNHNS, CDR2 SASEGT. The CDR3 has 15 residues. CDR3 amino acids: CASSLQPGNTGELFF. In DNA, the CDR3 is TGTGCCAGCAGCCTTCAGCCAGGGAACACCGGGGAGCTGTTTTTT.